These 19 T cell receptor beta chains originate from one sample sequenced in a study of regulatory T cells in long-lasting Graves disease. Noted time point: persistent/refractory GD, antithyroid drugs over 5 years with positive TRAb. PBMC-derived RNA was used for the TCR library. CDR3 regions were amplified by Arm-PCR using iRepertoire HTBI primers to build TCR beta libraries. TCRdb fed the multiplex PCR reads into MiXCR, producing one record per CDR3 protein. Found here are a few hundred thousand distinct CDR3 sequences, around 23% of them singletons; the top ten hold 13% to 15%. The starting material was peripheral blood mononuclear cells (PBMCs), obtained when the disease was refractory, from a patient treated with antithyroid drugs. These receptors all stem from a female donor with Graves disease.

The V call is TRBV11-1, the J call TRBJ1-2; 7 nucleotides line up with TRBD1. From germline, CDR1 is SGHAT and CDR2 FQDESV (reference sequence). With V trimmed by 5 bases and J by 6 bases, 6 bases remained unmatched. The CDR3 consists of 13 residues. Written as DNA, the CDR3 is TGTGCCAGCAGCCCCGGGACAGCTGATGGCTACACCTTC. Translating it yields CASSPGTADGYTF.

This clonotype was counted at least ten times. The chain employs TRBV7-8 and TRBJ2-1; 9 positions agree with TRBD2. The ends lost 1 base at V and 7 bases at J; junction bases unmatched: 5. The CDR3 extends over 15 amino acids. The V gene's germline CDR1 is SGHVS and CDR2 FQNEAQ. Here the CDR3 reads CASSLVEAGGNEQFF. DNA of the CDR3: TGTGCCAGCAGCTTAGTTGAAGCGGGAGGAAATGAGCAGTTCTTC.

The V gene is TRBV5-1, the J gene TRBJ2-2; no definite D call. V dropped 4 bases and J dropped 8 bases, with 15 bases sitting between them. The CDR3 length is 14 residues. Germline CDR1 and CDR2: SGHRS and YFSETQ. The CDR3 region is CASSPTTNLGELFF. CDR3 in DNA: TGCGCCAGCAGCCCTACCACTAACTTAGGGGAGCTGTTTTTT.

J is TRBJ2-7 and V is TRBV20-1; D gene unclear. The V and J ends lost 1 base and 5 bases respectively, with 15 bases between them. Germline V gene data show CDR1 as DFQATT and CDR2 as SNEGSKA (reference sequence). There are 14 residues in the CDR3. The CDR3 DNA is TGCAGTGCTAGAGTCGTGTCCGAACGGAACGAGCAGTACTTC. It codes for CSARVVSERNEQYF.

This clonotype showed up just a few times. The chain uses TRBV5-5 and TRBJ1-1; TRBD1 is a possible D gene (5 bases). The CDR3 consists of 17 residues. Per the germline V gene, CDR1 is SGHKS and CDR2 is YYEKEE (reference sequence). The V gene lost 1 base and the J gene lost 1 base, with 17 bases spanning the gap. CDR3 nucleotide sequence: TGTGCCAGCAGCTTGAGGCAGGGTCGGCCTTGGAACACTGAAGCTTTCTTT. Translation: CASSLRQGRPWNTEAFF.

This clonotype was recorded once. V gene TRBV18 combines with J gene TRBJ2-5, with D uncertain. Per germline, CDR1 KGHSH and CDR2 LQKENI. This CDR3 region has 13 residues. Deletions cut 1 base from V and 7 bases from J, with 10 bases between. The CDR3 DNA reads as TGTGCCAGCTCACCACAGTCGGAAGGGACCCAGTACTTC. Protein: CASSPQSEGTQYF.

This clonotype was picked up a small number of times. V and J are TRBV7-2 and TRBJ2-2; possibly TRBD2 for D (7 bases). The ends were cut back, 4 bases at V and 7 bases at J, with 19 bases in the middle. CDR1 and CDR2 (germline): SGHTA, FQGNSA. The CDR3 loop spans 16 amino acids. The CDR3 loop reads CASSSPGRGRVGELFF. The CDR3 region has the DNA TGTGCCAGCAGCTCCCCGGGGCGGGGGCGGGTCGGGGAGCTGTTTTTT.

This chain uses TRBV20-1 with TRBJ2-4, with 7 bases lining up with TRBD2. The V gene end was trimmed by 1 base and the J gene end by 0 bases; junction bases not matched to a gene: 3. CDR3 length equals 15 residues. The germline gives CDR1 DFQATT, CDR2 SNEGSKA (reference sequence). CDR3 coding DNA: TGCAGTGCTAGAGTCGCTAGCGGAGCCAAAAACATTCAGTACTTC. It codes for CSARVASGAKNIQYF.

The V call is TRBV19, the J call TRBJ1-2; 9 nucleotides line up with TRBD1. The CDR3 is 13 residues long. CDR1 LNHDA and CDR2 SQIVND come from the germline V gene (reference sequence). The J segment lost 8 bases and the V segment lost 7 bases, leaving 8 bases of the junction unmatched. DNA of the CDR3: TGTGCCAGTAACTGGGACAGGGAAGGGGGCTACACCTTC. This encodes CASNWDREGGYTF.

The chain combines TRBV5-1 with TRBJ1-3, with TRBD1 identical over 8 bases. Per the germline V gene, CDR1 is SGHRS and CDR2 is YFSETQ. The CDR3 contains 15 residues. The ends lost 2 bases at V and 3 bases at J; junction bases unmatched: 4. The CDR3 sequence: CASSLTGGYGNTIYF. The DNA for the CDR3 is TGCGCCAGCAGCTTAACAGGGGGGTATGGAAACACCATATATTTT.

This clonotype has a count of ten or more. J is TRBJ1-1 and V is TRBV5-6, with 7 bases identical to TRBD1. The J segment lost 4 bases and the V segment lost 3 bases, leaving 12 bases of the junction unmatched. Germline V gene lookup returns CDR1 SGHDT and CDR2 YYEEEE. There are 16 residues in the CDR3. The DNA for the CDR3 is TGTGCCAGCAGCTCCCTTAGGGACAGCCTGGGCACTGAAGCTTTCTTT. It codes for CASSSLRDSLGTEAFF.

The sample holds one count of this clonotype. The chain couples TRBV6-2 or TRBV6-3 to TRBJ2-5; 7 nucleotides match TRBD2. V gave up 4 bases and J gave up 4 bases; unmatched junction bases: 3. The CDR3 is 13 residues long. The germline CDR1 and CDR2 sequences are MNHEY and SVGEGT. CDR3: CASSWGGVETQYF. The CDR3 nucleotides are TGTGCCAGCAGTTGGGGGGGAGTAGAGACCCAGTACTTC.

V and J are TRBV27 and TRBJ1-5, with D possibly matching TRBD1 (6 bases). V shed 5 bases and J shed 8 bases, with 19 bases lying between them. This CDR3 is 15 amino acids long. Germline CDR1 and CDR2: MNHEY and SMNVEV (reference sequence). The CDR3 protein is CASSPGGGQSKPQHF. Written as DNA, the CDR3 is TGTGCCAGCAGTCCGGGCGGGGGCCAGTCTAAGCCCCAGCATTTT.

In this sample, this clonotype turned up many times. The rearrangement links TRBV10-1 to TRBJ1-1, with TRBD1 identical over 9 bases. V lost 6 bases, J lost 2 bases, and 10 bases stayed unmatched. CDR1 and CDR2 (germline): WNHNN, SYGVQD (reference sequence). CDR3 length: 16 residues. The CDR3 sequence is CASRGFTDRGNTEAFF. CDR3 nucleotide sequence: TGCGCCAGCAGGGGCTTTACGGACAGGGGCAACACTGAAGCTTTCTTT.

This clonotype was recorded many times. Here the CDR3 reads CSGQGRNEQYF. Written as DNA, the CDR3 is TGCAGTGGTCAGGGGAGGAACGAGCAGTACTTC. The chain carries TRBV20-1 and TRBJ2-7, with D perhaps being TRBD1 or TRBD2 (6 bases each). This CDR3 comprises 11 residues. The germline V gene encodes CDR1 DFQATT and CDR2 SNEGSKA (reference sequence). The ends were cut back, 7 bases at V and 5 bases at J, with 12 bases in the middle.

This clonotype appeared a few times. The chain couples TRBV15 to TRBJ1-1, with D uncertain. V was trimmed by 4 bases and J by 0 bases, leaving 6 bases between them. The CDR3 sequence is 13 residues long. Per germline, CDR1 LNHNV and CDR2 YYDKDF (reference sequence). The CDR3 protein is CATSKPLNTEAFF. DNA of the CDR3: TGTGCCACCAGCAAACCATTGAACACTGAAGCTTTCTTT.

This clonotype was found a few times. The chain joins TRBV19 to TRBJ2-2; D unresolved. Trimming took off 7 bases at V and 6 bases at J, with 24 bases between the two ends. The CDR3 length is 17 residues. CDR1 and CDR2 from the germline V gene are LNHDA and SQIVND (reference sequence). In DNA, the CDR3 is TGTGCCAGTAAATCCCCCCCCCAATCGGGTCTATCCGGGGAGCTGTTTTTT. The encoded protein is CASKSPPQSGLSGELFF.

This clonotype has a handful of counts. The V and J genes are TRBV3-1 and TRBJ2-7, with 7 bases identical to TRBD2. The germline gives CDR1 LGHDT, CDR2 YNNKEL (reference sequence). This CDR3 is 15 amino acids long. The V gene end was trimmed by 1 base and the J gene end by 7 bases; junction bases not matched to a gene: 10. CDR3 in amino acids: CASSQGTWRGGEQYF. CDR3 nucleotides: TGTGCCAGCAGCCAAGGGACCTGGCGCGGGGGAGAGCAGTACTTC.

This clonotype appeared many times. J is TRBJ2-2 and V is TRBV2; D remains ambiguous. The V end was cut by 11 bases, the J end by 6 bases, with 16 bases between. Germline CDR1 is SNHLY and CDR2 is FYNNEI. The CDR3 has 13 residues. CDR3 DNA: TGTGCCTCGTCGCCAGGACCCCCCGGGGAGCTGTTTTTT. This gives the protein CASSPGPPGELFF. The variable domain in full, completed from reference TRBV2 and TRBJ2-2, reads EPEVTQTPSHQVTQMGQEVILRCVPISNHLYFYWYRQILGQKVEFLVSFYNNEISEKSEIFDDQFSVERPDGSNFTLKIRSTKLEDSAMYFCASSPGPPGELFFGEGSRLTVL.